This T cell receptor beta chain was found in a study of identical twins. As for this clonotype: Its antigen is unidentified.

The cDNA had a unique molecular identifier and a template-switch universal primer site. TCRdb analysed the 5' RACE reads with MiXCR anew, one entry per CDR3 protein. The sample holds around 530,000 distinct CDR3 sequences; nearly 15% are singletons and the top ten take roughly 0.43%. Germline values: CDR1 SGHTA, CDR2 FQGTGA. Trimming pared 4 bases from V and 3 bases from J, leaving 16 bases between. This CDR3 is built from 15 residues. Study-level results: There is a chance that invariant MAIT and iNKT cells partially muddied zero-insertion analyses. In beta out-of-frame sequences, the excess sharing between twins was weaker.

These same records also appear under a second study, on yellow fever vaccine responses in identical twins.

The source material was CD4+ T cells sorted from blood. This TCR derives from a woman under 30 in good health. V gene TRBV7-3 combines with J gene TRBJ2-7; D may be TRBD1 or TRBD2 (6 bases each). CDR3 amino acids: CASSSDAGHNYEQYF. As DNA, the CDR3 is TGTGCCAGCAGCTCCGATGCGGGACACAACTACGAGCAGTACTTC. Filled out from reference TRBV7-3 and TRBJ2-7, the complete variable domain reads GAGVSQTPSNKVTEKGKYVELRCDPISGHTALYWYRQSLGQGPEFLIYFQGTGAADDSGLPNDRFFAVRPEGSVSTLKIQRTERGDSAVYLCASSSDAGHNYEQYFGPGTRLTVT.